This T cell receptor (beta chain) originates from a study of cytomegalovirus exposure and HLA in healthy donors. Study-wide points: Most sequenced TCRs were rare (though some public TCRs occurred in many donors). For TCR beta chains, V- and J-gene trimming was later linked to a missense DCLRE1C variant.

Comments on this clone: Its matching antigen is unknown.

This CDR3 region has 17 residues. J lost 2 bases, V lost 4 bases, and 3 bases had no gene match. CDR1 and CDR2 from the germline V gene are LNHDA and SQIVND (reference sequence). PCR involved 60 Vbeta and 13 Jbeta primers. Here immunoSEQ multiplex PCR was the method, and the copy in TCRdb shows in-frame clones only, minus some. The profile shows roughly 97,000 clones, roughly three quarters of them singletons. V gene TRBV19 combines with J gene TRBJ2-6, with 12 nucleotides matching TRBD1. The origin of this receptor is a woman in her forties in good health and CMV-seronegative. The sample comprised PBMCs. CDR3 bases: TGTGCCAGTAGTAAGGGACAGGGGGCAACTGGGGCCAACGTCCTGACTTTC. This translates into CASSKGQGATGANVLTF.